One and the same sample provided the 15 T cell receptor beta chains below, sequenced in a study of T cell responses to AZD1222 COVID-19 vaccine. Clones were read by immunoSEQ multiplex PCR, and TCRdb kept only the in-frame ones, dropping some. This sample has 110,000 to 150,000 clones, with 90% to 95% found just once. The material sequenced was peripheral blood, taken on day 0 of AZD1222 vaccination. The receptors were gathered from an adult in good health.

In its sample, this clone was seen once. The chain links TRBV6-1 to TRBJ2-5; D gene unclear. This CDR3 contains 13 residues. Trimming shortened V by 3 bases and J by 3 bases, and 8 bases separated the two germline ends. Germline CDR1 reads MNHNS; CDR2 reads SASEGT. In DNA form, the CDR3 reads TGTGCCAGCAGTGAGAACAATAAAGAGACCCAGTACTTC. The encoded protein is CASSENNKETQYF.

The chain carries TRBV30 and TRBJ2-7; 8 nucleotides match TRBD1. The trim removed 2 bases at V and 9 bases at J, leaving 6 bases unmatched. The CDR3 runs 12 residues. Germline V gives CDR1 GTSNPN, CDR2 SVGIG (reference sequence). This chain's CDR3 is CAWSRTGLTQYF. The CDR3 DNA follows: TGTGCCTGGAGTCGGACAGGGCTAACGCAGTACTTC.

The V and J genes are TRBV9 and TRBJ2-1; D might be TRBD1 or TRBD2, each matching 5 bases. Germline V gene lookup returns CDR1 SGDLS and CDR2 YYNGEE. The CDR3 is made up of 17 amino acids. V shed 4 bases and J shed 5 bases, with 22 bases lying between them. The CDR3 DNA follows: TGTGCCAGCAGCCCCACCCGGGGCAGGGTGGTCCACAATGAGCAGTTCTTC. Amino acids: CASSPTRGRVVHNEQFF.

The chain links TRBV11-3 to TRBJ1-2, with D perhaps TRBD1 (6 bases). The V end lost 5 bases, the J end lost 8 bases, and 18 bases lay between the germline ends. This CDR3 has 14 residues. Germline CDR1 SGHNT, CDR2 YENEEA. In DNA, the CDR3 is TGTGCCAGCAGCCCCCGGACAGTAGATAAGGGCTACACCTTC. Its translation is CASSPRTVDKGYTF.

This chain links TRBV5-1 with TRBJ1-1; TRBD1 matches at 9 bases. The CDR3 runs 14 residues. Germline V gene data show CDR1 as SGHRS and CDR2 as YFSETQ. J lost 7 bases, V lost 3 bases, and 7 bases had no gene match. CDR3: CASSWVGQGGEAFF. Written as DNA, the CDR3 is TGCGCCAGCAGCTGGGTGGGACAGGGTGGTGAAGCTTTCTTT.

Here the CDR3 reads CASVNARGGYTF. CDR3 DNA sequence: TGTGCCAGCGTCAATGCGAGGGGCGGCTACACCTTC. This chain connects TRBV5-4 to TRBJ1-2; D might be TRBD1 (5 bases). Per the germline V gene, CDR1 is SGHNT and CDR2 is YYREEE (reference sequence). V dropped 7 bases and J dropped 8 bases, with 15 bases sitting between them. The CDR3 loop spans 12 amino acids.

The CDR3: CASSLVAGGSEETQYF. The CDR3 nucleotides are TGCGCCAGCAGCCTAGTAGCGGGGGGGAGTGAAGAGACCCAGTACTTC. The V call is TRBV5-1, the J call TRBJ2-5, with 11 bases that match TRBD2. The germline V gene encodes CDR1 SGHRS and CDR2 YFSETQ. The CDR3 is 16 amino acids. After removal of 4 bases from V and 3 bases from J, the junction contained 8 bases not matched to a gene.

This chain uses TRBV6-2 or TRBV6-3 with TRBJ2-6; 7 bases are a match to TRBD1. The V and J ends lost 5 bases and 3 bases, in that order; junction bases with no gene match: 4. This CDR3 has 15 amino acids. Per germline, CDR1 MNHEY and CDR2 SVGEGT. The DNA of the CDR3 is TGTGCCAGCAGTCAACAGGGGTATGGGGCCAACGTCCTGACTTTC. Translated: CASSQQGYGANVLTF.

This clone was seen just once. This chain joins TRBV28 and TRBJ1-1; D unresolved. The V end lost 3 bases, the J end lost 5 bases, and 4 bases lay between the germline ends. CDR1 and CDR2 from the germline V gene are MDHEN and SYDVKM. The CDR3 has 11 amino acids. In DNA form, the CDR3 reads TGTGCCAGCAGTTTTTTGACTGAAGCTTTCTTT. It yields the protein CASSFLTEAFF. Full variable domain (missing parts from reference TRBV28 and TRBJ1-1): DVKVTQSSRYLVKRTGEKVFLECVQDMDHENMFWYRQDPGLGLRLIYFSYDVKMKEKGDIPEGYSVSREKKERFSLILESASTNQTSMYLCASSFLTEAFFGQGTRLTVV.

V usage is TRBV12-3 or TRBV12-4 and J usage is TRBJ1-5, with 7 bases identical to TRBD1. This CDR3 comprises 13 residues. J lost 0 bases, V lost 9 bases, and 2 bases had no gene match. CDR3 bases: TGTGCCAGGACAGGGCCTAGCAATCAGCCCCAGCATTTT. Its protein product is CARTGPSNQPQHF.

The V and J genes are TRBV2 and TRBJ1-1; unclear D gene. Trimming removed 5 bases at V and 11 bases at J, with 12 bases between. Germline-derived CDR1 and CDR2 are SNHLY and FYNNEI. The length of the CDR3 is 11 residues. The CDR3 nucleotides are TGTGCCAGCAGTCCCCAGAGGAAGGCTTTCTTT. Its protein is CASSPQRKAFF.

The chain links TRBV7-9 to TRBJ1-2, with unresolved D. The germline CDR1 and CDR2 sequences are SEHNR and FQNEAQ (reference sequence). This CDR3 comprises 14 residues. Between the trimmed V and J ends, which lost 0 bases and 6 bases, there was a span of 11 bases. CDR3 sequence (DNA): TGTGCCAGCAGCTTAGCGGTCCAGGAACATGGCTACACCTTC. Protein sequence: CASSLAVQEHGYTF. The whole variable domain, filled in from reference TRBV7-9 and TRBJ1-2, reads DTGVSQNPRHKITKRGQNVTFRCDPISEHNRLYWYRQTLGQGPEFLTYFQNEAQLEKSRLLSDRFSAERPKGSFSTLEIQRTEQGDSAMYLCASSLAVQEHGYTFGSGTRLTVV.

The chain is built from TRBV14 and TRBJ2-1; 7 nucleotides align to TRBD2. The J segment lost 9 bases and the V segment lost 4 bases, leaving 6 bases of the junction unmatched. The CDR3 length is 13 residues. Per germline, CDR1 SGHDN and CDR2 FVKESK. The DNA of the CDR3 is TGTGCCAGCAGCCTATTGGGGGGGGGTGAGCAGTTCTTC. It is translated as CASSLLGGGEQFF.

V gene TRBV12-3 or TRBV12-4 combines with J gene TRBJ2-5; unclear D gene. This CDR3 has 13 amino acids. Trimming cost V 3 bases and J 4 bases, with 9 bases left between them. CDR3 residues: CASSLDSRETQYF. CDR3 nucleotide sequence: TGTGCCAGCAGTTTGGATAGCCGAGAGACCCAGTACTTC.

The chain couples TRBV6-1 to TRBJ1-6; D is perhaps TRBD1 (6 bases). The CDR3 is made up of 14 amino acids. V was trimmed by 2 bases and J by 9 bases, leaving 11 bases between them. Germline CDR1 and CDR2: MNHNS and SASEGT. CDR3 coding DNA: TGTGCCAGCAGTGAACTTAGGGGGATTTCACCCCTCCACTTT. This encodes CASSELRGISPLHF.